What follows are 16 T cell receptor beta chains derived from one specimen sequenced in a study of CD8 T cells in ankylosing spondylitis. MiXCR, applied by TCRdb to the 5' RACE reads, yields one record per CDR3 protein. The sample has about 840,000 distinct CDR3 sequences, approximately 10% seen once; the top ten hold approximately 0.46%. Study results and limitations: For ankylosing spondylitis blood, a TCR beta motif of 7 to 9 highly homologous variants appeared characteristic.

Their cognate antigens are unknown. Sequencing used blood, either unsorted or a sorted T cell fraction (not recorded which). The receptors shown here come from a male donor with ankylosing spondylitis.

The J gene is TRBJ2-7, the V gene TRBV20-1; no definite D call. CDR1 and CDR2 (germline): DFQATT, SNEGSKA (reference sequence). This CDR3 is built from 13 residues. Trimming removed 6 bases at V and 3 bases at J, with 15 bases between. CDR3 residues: CSAPTPANYEQYF. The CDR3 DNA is TGCAGTGCCCCTACCCCAGCAAACTACGAGCAGTACTTC.

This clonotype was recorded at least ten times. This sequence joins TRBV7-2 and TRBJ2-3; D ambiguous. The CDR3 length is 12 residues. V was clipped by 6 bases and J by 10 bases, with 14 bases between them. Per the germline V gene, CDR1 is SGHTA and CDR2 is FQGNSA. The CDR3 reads CASSHNNGAQYF. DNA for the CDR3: TGTGCCAGCAGTCATAACAATGGGGCGCAGTATTTT. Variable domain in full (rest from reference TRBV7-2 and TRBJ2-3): GAGVSQSPSNKVTEKGKDVELRCDPISGHTALYWYRQSLGQGLEFLIYFQGNSAPDKSGLPSDRFSAERTGGSVSTLTIQRTQQEDSAVYLCASSHNNGAQYFGPGTRLTVL.

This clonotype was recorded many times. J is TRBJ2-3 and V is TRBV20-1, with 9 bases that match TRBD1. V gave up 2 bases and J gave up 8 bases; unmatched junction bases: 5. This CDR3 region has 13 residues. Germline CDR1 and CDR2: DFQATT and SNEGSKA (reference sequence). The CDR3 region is CSARPQDRGTQYF. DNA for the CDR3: TGCAGTGCTAGACCCCAGGACAGGGGTACGCAGTATTTT.

The CDR3 loop is CASSTTLGLAVYEQYF. The CDR3 DNA reads TGTGCCAGCAGCACAACCCTCGGACTAGCAGTCTACGAGCAGTACTTC. The chain combines TRBV6-2 or TRBV6-3 with TRBJ2-7; 8 bases line up with TRBD2. Per germline, CDR1 MNHEY and CDR2 SVGEGT. The J segment lost 3 bases and the V segment lost 6 bases, leaving 13 bases of the junction unmatched. The CDR3 runs 16 residues.

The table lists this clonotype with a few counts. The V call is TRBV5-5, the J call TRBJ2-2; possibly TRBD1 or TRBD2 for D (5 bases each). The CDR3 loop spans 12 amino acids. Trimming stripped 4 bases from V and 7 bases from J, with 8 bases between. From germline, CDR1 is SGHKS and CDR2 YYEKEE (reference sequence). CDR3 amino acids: CASSEGYGELFF. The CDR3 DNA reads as TGTGCCAGCAGCGAGGGGTACGGGGAGCTGTTTTTT.

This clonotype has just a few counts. CDR3 DNA sequence: TGTGCCAGCAGTGCGGGGGGTACCCCCTCCTACGAGCAGTACTTC. Translation gives CASSAGGTPSYEQYF. J is TRBJ2-7 and V is TRBV6-1; 7 nucleotides agree with TRBD2. This CDR3 contains 15 residues. J gave up 0 bases and V 4 bases, and 6 bases lay outside the gene matches. The germline gives CDR1 MNHNS, CDR2 SASEGT.

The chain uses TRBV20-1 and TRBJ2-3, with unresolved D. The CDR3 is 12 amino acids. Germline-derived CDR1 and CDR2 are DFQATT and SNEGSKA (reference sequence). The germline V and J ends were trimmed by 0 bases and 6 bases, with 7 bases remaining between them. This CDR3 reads CSARDYLDTQYF. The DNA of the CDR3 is TGCAGTGCTAGAGATTATTTGGATACGCAGTATTTT.

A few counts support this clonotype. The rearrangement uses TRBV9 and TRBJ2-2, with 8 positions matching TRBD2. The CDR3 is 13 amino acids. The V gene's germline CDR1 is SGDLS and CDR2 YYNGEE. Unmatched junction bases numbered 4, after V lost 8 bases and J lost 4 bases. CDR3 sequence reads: CASRTSGTGELFF. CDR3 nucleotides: TGTGCCAGTCGTACTAGCGGCACCGGGGAGCTGTTTTTT.

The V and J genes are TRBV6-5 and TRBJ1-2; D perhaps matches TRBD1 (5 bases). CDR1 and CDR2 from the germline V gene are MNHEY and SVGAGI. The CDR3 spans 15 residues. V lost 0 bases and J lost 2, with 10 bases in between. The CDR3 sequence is CASSYSRVDNYGYTF. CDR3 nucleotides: TGTGCCAGCAGTTACTCCAGGGTTGACAACTATGGCTACACCTTC.

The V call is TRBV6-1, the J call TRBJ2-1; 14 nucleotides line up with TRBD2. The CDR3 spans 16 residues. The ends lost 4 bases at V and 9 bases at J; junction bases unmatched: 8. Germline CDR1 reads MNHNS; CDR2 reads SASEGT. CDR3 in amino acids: CASSAQGLAGVSEQFF. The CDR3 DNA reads TGTGCCAGCAGTGCTCAGGGACTAGCGGGAGTCAGTGAGCAGTTCTTC.

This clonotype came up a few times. The CDR3 sequence is CAISESKRRENNEQFF. The CDR3 DNA follows: TGTGCCATCAGTGAGTCGAAGAGACGGGAGAACAATGAGCAGTTCTTC. The V and J genes are TRBV10-3 and TRBJ2-1; D is possibly TRBD2 (6 bases). The CDR3 length is 16 residues. The V gene's germline CDR1 is ENHRY and CDR2 SYGVKD. The V and J ends lost 0 bases and 5 bases respectively, with 14 bases between them.

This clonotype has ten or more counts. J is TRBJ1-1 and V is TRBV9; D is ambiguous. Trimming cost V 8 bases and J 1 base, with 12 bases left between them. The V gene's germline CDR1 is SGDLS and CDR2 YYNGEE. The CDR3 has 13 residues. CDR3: CASQNSPNTEAFF. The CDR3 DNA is TGTGCCAGTCAAAACAGCCCGAACACTGAAGCTTTCTTT.

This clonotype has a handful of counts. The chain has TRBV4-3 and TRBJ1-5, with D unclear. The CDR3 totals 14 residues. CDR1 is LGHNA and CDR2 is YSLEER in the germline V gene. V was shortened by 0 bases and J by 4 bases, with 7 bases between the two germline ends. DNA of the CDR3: TGCGCCAGCAGCCAAGATGCCAGGAATCAGCCCCAGCATTTT. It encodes CASSQDARNQPQHF.

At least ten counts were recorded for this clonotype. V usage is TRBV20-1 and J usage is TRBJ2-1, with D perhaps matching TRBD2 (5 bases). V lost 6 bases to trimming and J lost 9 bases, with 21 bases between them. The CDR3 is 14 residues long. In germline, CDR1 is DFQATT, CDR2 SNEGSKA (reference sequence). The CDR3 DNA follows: TGCAGTGCCCGAAAGACCACTAGTGGGATTGAGCAGTTCTTC. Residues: CSARKTTSGIEQFF.

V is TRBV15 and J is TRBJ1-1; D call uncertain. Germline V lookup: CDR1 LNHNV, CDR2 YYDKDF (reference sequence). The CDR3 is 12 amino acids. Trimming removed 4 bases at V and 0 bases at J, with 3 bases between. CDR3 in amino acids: CATSTMNTEAFF. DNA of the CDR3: TGTGCCACCAGCACGATGAACACTGAAGCTTTCTTT.

The CDR3 protein is CSVEYGGETQYF. CDR3 sequence (DNA): TGCAGCGTTGAATATGGTGGAGAGACCCAGTACTTC. V and J are TRBV29-1 and TRBJ2-5; the D is unclear. The CDR3 loop spans 12 amino acids. The V end was cut by 2 bases, the J end by 4 bases, with 8 bases between. CDR1 and CDR2 (germline): SQVTM, ANQGSEA.